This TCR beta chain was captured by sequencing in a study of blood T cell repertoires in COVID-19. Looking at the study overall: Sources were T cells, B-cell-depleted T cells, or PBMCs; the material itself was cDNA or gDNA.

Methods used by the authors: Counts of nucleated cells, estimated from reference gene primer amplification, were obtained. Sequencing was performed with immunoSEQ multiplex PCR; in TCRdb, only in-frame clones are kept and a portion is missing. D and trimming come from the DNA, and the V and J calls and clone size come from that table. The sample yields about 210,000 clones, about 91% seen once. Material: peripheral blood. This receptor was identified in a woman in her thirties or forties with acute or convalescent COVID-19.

CDR3 nucleotide sequence: TGTGCCATCAGCGATCAAATGGGCAGGACATCGTCCTATGGCTACACCTTC. The encoded protein is CAISDQMGRTSSYGYTF. The V and J genes are TRBV10-3 and TRBJ1-2, with D perhaps matching TRBD1 (5 bases). The V end was cut by 6 bases, the J end by 4 bases, with 24 bases between. Looked up from germline, CDR1 is ENHRY and CDR2 is SYGVKD. The CDR3 consists of 17 residues.